These 30 T cell receptor beta chains share one sample of origin, sequenced in a study of human T cells and chemical hapten exposure. TCRdb fed the RACE reads into MiXCR, producing one record per CDR3 protein. The sample consists of tens of thousands of distinct CDR3 sequences, roughly 10% of them appearing once. Time point denoted: patch test 2, 6 weeks after DPC sensitization. Treatment specified: therapeutic diphenylcyclopropenone sensitization with weekly scalp DPC. The sample consisted of whole blood, taken in connection with sensitization to the hapten diphenylcyclopropenone (DPC). The receptors here all came from a woman younger than 45 with alopecia areata. Some clones in this sample may be carry-over from other donors' samples.

Notes on this clonotype: A much larger clone lies a single base off, so this may be a read error. The rearrangement links TRBV7-2 to TRBJ2-3; D is uncertain. The CDR3 loop spans 14 amino acids. The germline V gene has CDR1 SGHTA and CDR2 FQGNSA. The CDR3 DNA sequence: TGTGCCAACAGCTTATCGGCTAGGGTGGATACGCAGTATTTT. Translated: CANSLSARVDTQYF. Drawing the rest from reference TRBV7-2 and TRBJ2-3, the complete variable domain is GAGVSQSPSNKVTEKGKDVELRCDPISGHTALYWYRQSLGQGLEFLIYFQGNSAPDKSGLPSDRFSAERTGGSVSTLTIQRTQQEDSAVYLCANSLSARVDTQYFGPGTRLTVL.

This clonotype was observed at least ten times. CDR3 protein: CSASLGGQIYNEQFF. CDR3 DNA: TGCAGTGCTAGTCTTGGGGGACAGATATACAATGAGCAGTTCTTC. This chain links TRBV20-1 with TRBJ2-1; 7 nucleotides align to TRBD1. The trim removed 3 bases at V and 4 bases at J, leaving 9 bases unmatched. Looked up from germline, CDR1 is DFQATT and CDR2 is SNEGSKA (reference sequence). This CDR3 has 15 residues.

The table lists this clonotype with a few counts. This chain connects TRBV10-3 to TRBJ1-2; a weak D match, TRBD1 (6 bases). Germline assignment: CDR1 ENHRY and CDR2 SYGVKD. The V end lost 6 bases, the J end lost 8 bases, and 13 bases lay between the germline ends. This CDR3 has 12 residues. CDR3 in amino acids: CAISPGERGYTF. CDR3 in DNA: TGTGCCATCAGCCCAGGGGAGCGAGGCTACACCTTC.

V is TRBV6-2 or TRBV6-3 and J is TRBJ1-1; tentative D call: TRBD1 (5 bases). Deletions cut 0 bases from V and 1 base from J, with 9 bases between. The germline gives CDR1 MNHEY, CDR2 SVGEGT. The CDR3 runs to 15 residues. CDR3 DNA: TGTGCCAGCAGTTACTCAGCAGGGTGGAACACTGAAGCTTTCTTT. This sequence encodes CASSYSAGWNTEAFF.

Many counts were recorded for this clonotype. V usage is TRBV12-3 or TRBV12-4 and J usage is TRBJ1-1; no reliable D call. The CDR3 loop spans 13 amino acids. The ends were cut back, 2 bases at V and 3 bases at J, with 7 bases in the middle. CDR3 bases: TGTGCCAGCAGTTTAAAGGGCGACACTGAAGCTTTCTTT. Amino acids: CASSLKGDTEAFF.

This clonotype occurred many times. The rearrangement uses TRBV7-2 and TRBJ2-1, with 9 bases fitting TRBD2. CDR1 and CDR2 from the germline V gene are SGHTA and FQGNSA. V shed 3 bases, J shed 2 bases, and the junction held 5 bases outside the gene matches. This CDR3 comprises 16 residues. This chain's CDR3 is CASSFLSGRPYNEQFF. CDR3 nucleotides: TGTGCCAGCAGCTTTTTGAGCGGGAGGCCCTACAATGAGCAGTTCTTC. Full variable domain (remainder filled in from reference TRBV7-2 and TRBJ2-1): GAGVSQSPSNKVTEKGKDVELRCDPISGHTALYWYRQSLGQGLEFLIYFQGNSAPDKSGLPSDRFSAERTGGSVSTLTIQRTQQEDSAVYLCASSFLSGRPYNEQFFGPGTRLTVL.

This clonotype turned up a few times. The chain has TRBV6-5 and TRBJ1-1; D unresolved. The length of the CDR3 is 16 residues. Looked up from germline, CDR1 is MNHEY and CDR2 is SVGAGI. Trimming pared 7 bases from V and 1 base from J, leaving 19 bases between. The CDR3 nucleotides are TGTGCCAGCACAAGTATCTCTTTGGATCGGAACACTGAAGCTTTCTTT. Translating it yields CASTSISLDRNTEAFF.

At least ten counts were recorded for this clonotype. The chain has TRBV7-8 and TRBJ1-3, with no clear D. Trimming took 1 base from V and 2 from J, leaving 12 bases between them. Germline CDR1 is SGHVS and CDR2 is FQNEAQ. CDR3 length equals 16 residues. CDR3: CASSLGSALTGNTIYF. The CDR3 DNA is TGTGCCAGCAGCTTAGGCAGCGCTCTTACTGGAAACACCATATATTTT.

The table lists this clonotype with many counts. V gene TRBV12-3 or TRBV12-4 combines with J gene TRBJ2-3; a possible D gene is TRBD2 (7 bases). The CDR3 has 15 residues. V was shortened by 4 bases and J by 3 bases, with 14 bases between the two germline ends. CDR3 in amino acids: CASSYGGRMTDTQYF. The CDR3 DNA reads as TGTGCCAGCAGTTACGGGGGGCGCATGACAGATACGCAGTATTTT.

This clonotype appeared many times. The gene calls are TRBV6-5 and TRBJ2-3; 10 bases are shared with TRBD1. CDR3 size: 15 residues. Trimming cost V 4 bases and J 3 bases; bases outside gene matches: 4. From germline, CDR1 is MNHEY and CDR2 SVGAGI. The CDR3 bases are TGTGCCAGCAGTTCCGGGACAGGGGTGACAGATACGCAGTATTTT. This encodes CASSSGTGVTDTQYF.

This clonotype was seen at least ten times. The CDR3 nucleotides are TGCGCCAGCAGCGGGACAGCCTGGAACAATGAGCAGTTCTTC. Translating gives CASSGTAWNNEQFF. The rearrangement links TRBV4-3 to TRBJ2-1, with 7 nucleotides matching TRBD1. CDR1 and CDR2 (germline): LGHNA, YSLEER. The CDR3 consists of 14 residues. After removal of 5 bases from V and 5 bases from J, the junction contained 6 bases not matched to a gene.

This clonotype came up a few times. The chain joins TRBV10-3 to TRBJ2-3, with 9 bases matching TRBD1. This CDR3 spans 17 amino acids. The trim removed 4 bases at V and 3 bases at J, leaving 11 bases unmatched. Germline V gene lookup returns CDR1 ENHRY and CDR2 SYGVKD. CDR3 region: CAISGPLGQGWTDTQYF. Here the CDR3 DNA reads TGTGCCATCAGTGGCCCCTTGGGACAGGGATGGACAGATACGCAGTATTTT.

A few counts support this clonotype. The rearrangement uses TRBV7-3 and TRBJ2-2; 11 positions agree with TRBD1. There are 15 residues in the CDR3. V trimming: 5 bases; J trimming: 4 bases; junction bases outside the gene matches: 3. The germline V gene encodes CDR1 SGHTA and CDR2 FQGTGA. Here the CDR3 reads CASSPGTGGTGELFF. The CDR3 DNA sequence: TGTGCCAGCAGCCCCGGGACAGGGGGCACCGGGGAGCTGTTTTTT.

Many counts were recorded for this clonotype. The chain joins TRBV14 to TRBJ2-1; D is uncertain. CDR1 is SGHDN and CDR2 is FVKESK in the germline V gene. With 1 base removed from V and 4 bases from J, the gap between germline ends came to 8 bases. This CDR3 region has 14 residues. For the CDR3, the DNA is TGTGCCAGCAGCCAAGCGTCGAGGTACAATGAGCAGTTCTTC. It is translated as CASSQASRYNEQFF.

This clonotype was observed many times. The chain is built from TRBV6-2 or TRBV6-3 and TRBJ2-5; the D gene is possibly TRBD2 (6 bases). V was cut by 8 bases and J by 1 base, with 17 bases left in between. The CDR3 runs 15 residues. CDR1 MNHEY and CDR2 SVGEGT come from the germline V gene. Here the CDR3 DNA reads TGTGCCAGCTCCCTGTGGTCTAGCGTCCAAGAGACCCAGTACTTC. Protein: CASSLWSSVQETQYF.

This clonotype was found many times. V gene TRBV6-4 combines with J gene TRBJ1-2; D uncertain. Germline V gene data show CDR1 as MRHNA and CDR2 as SNTAGT. The CDR3 runs 16 residues. Between the trimmed V and J ends, which lost 0 bases and 4 bases, there was a span of 15 bases. The CDR3 DNA follows: TGTGCCAGCAGTGACTCTAAAATAGACGGATTCTATGGCTACACCTTC. It encodes CASSDSKIDGFYGYTF.

At least ten counts were recorded for this clonotype. V usage is TRBV6-1 and J usage is TRBJ2-7, with a weak D call TRBD1 (6 bases). This CDR3 region has 14 residues. V lost 8 bases and J lost 4, with 18 bases in between. The germline CDR1 and CDR2 sequences are MNHNS and SASEGT. The DNA of the CDR3 is TGTGCCAGCGCCGTTTGGGGGCGAGAATACGAGCAGTACTTC. The encoded protein is CASAVWGREYEQYF.

This clonotype was counted many times. V usage is TRBV11-2 and J usage is TRBJ2-5, with D unresolved. Germline V gene lookup returns CDR1 SGHAT and CDR2 FQNNGV. The V and J ends lost 4 bases and 0 bases respectively, with 6 bases between them. This CDR3 is 13 amino acids long. The CDR3 loop is CASSSNHQETQYF. DNA for the CDR3: TGTGCCAGCAGCTCGAACCACCAAGAGACCCAGTACTTC.

In this sample, this clonotype turned up many times. Sequence at one end of the junction differs from germline and may be a read error. V usage is TRBV10-3 and J usage is TRBJ2-2; D gene unclear. In germline, CDR1 is ENHRY, CDR2 SYGVKD. The CDR3 has 12 residues. In nucleotides, the CDR3 is TGTGCCATCAGGGAGTCCGTCGGGGAGCTGTTTTTT. Protein product: CAIRESVGELFF.

V and J are TRBV20-1 and TRBJ2-5; D not resolved. Trimming shortened V by 5 bases and J by 2 bases, and 12 bases separated the two germline ends. The CDR3 is 13 amino acids. The germline gives CDR1 DFQATT, CDR2 SNEGSKA (reference sequence). The CDR3 DNA sequence: TGCAGTGCTGCTAGAGGTGCGCAAGAGACCCAGTACTTC. It specifies CSAARGAQETQYF.

V usage is TRBV9 and J usage is TRBJ2-2; D could derive from TRBD1 or TRBD2 (6 bases each). Deletions cut 0 bases from V and 0 bases from J, with 18 bases between. Germline V gene lookup returns CDR1 SGDLS and CDR2 YYNGEE. The CDR3 is 19 amino acids. The CDR3 DNA reads TGTGCCAGCAGCGTAGCTAGGGGGACTCTGACCTCGAACACCGGGGAGCTGTTTTTT. Its protein product is CASSVARGTLTSNTGELFF.

Notes on this clonotype: One base away lies a much larger clone, so this may be a sequencing read error. The rearrangement joins TRBV9 to TRBJ2-2; D ambiguous. Per germline, CDR1 SGDLS and CDR2 YYNGEE. CDR3 size: 13 residues. Trimming removed 0 bases at V and 2 bases at J, with 2 bases between. CDR3 bases: TGTGCCAGCAGCGTAGAAAACACCGGGGAGCTGTTTTTT. It yields the protein CASSVENTGELFF.

This clonotype has only a few counts. This chain uses TRBV7-2 with TRBJ2-7; no reliable D call. The ends were cut back, 5 bases at V and 0 bases at J, with 5 bases in the middle. The CDR3 is 12 amino acids. Germline loops: CDR1 SGHTA, CDR2 FQGNSA. The CDR3 bases are TGTGCCAGCAGCCCCGCCTCCTACGAGCAGTACTTC. Translating it yields CASSPASYEQYF.

In its sample, this clonotype was seen a few times. The rearrangement joins TRBV6-5 to TRBJ2-5, with 9 bases lining up with TRBD2. The CDR3 is 16 residues long. The germline gives CDR1 MNHEY, CDR2 SVGAGI. With 6 bases clipped from V and 5 bases from J, the junction kept 13 bases outside the gene matches. CDR3 sequence: CASSPISGGRSETQYF. CDR3 sequence (DNA): TGTGCCAGCAGCCCTATTAGCGGGGGAAGGTCGGAGACCCAGTACTTC.

This chain connects TRBV29-1 to TRBJ2-1; D is uncertain. CDR1 is SQVTM and CDR2 is ANQGSEA in the germline V gene. This CDR3 comprises 17 residues. Trimming shortened V by 3 bases and J by 4 bases, and 22 bases separated the two germline ends. CDR3 in amino acids: CSVDGGQRPPEYNEQFF. CDR3 coding DNA: TGCAGCGTTGATGGTGGTCAGCGACCCCCGGAGTACAATGAGCAGTTCTTC.

The genes are TRBV5-6 and TRBJ1-4, with D unresolved. V shed 4 bases and J shed 3 bases, with 4 bases lying between them. The CDR3 has 12 amino acids. CDR1 is SGHDT, CDR2 YYEEEE, per germline. In DNA form, the CDR3 reads TGTGCCAGCAGCCTTCCTAATGAAAAACTGTTTTTT. Protein sequence: CASSLPNEKLFF.

A few counts support this clonotype. CDR3 DNA sequence: TGCAGTGCTAGAGCCTTCGACAGGGGCGATGGCTACACCTTC. Translated: CSARAFDRGDGYTF. The chain joins TRBV20-1 to TRBJ1-2; 8 bases agree with TRBD1. The CDR3 runs 14 residues. V lost 1 base, J lost 6 bases, and 7 bases stayed unmatched. Germline CDR1 reads DFQATT; CDR2 reads SNEGSKA (reference sequence).

The rearrangement uses TRBV6-6 and TRBJ2-7, with D maybe TRBD1 (6 bases). V was trimmed by 6 bases and J by 1 base, leaving 10 bases between them. CDR1 and CDR2 (germline): MNHNY, SVGAGI (reference sequence). This CDR3 has 13 residues. CDR3 DNA sequence: TGTGCCAGCAGCCCGAGGGGGTCCTACGAGCAGTACTTC. Its protein is CASSPRGSYEQYF.

The V and J genes are TRBV12-3 or TRBV12-4 and TRBJ1-5, with TRBD1 matching 7 bases. The CDR3 consists of 13 residues. V was clipped by 6 bases and J by 4 bases; unmatched bases: 3. CDR3 region: CASRGTENQPQHF. DNA for the CDR3: TGTGCCAGCAGGGGGACAGAGAATCAGCCCCAGCATTTT.

This clonotype was found once. With a much larger clone just one base away, this may be a read error. This chain joins TRBV20-1 and TRBJ1-4, with D possibly being TRBD1 (5 bases). Trimming removed 6 bases from V and 6 bases from J, with 17 bases in between. Germline V gene sequence: CDR1 DFQATT, CDR2 SNEGSKA (reference sequence). This CDR3 comprises 14 residues. For the CDR3, the DNA is TGCAGTGCGACCGCTGACAGTACTTATGAAAAACTGTTTTTT. Translating it yields CSATADSTYEKLFF.